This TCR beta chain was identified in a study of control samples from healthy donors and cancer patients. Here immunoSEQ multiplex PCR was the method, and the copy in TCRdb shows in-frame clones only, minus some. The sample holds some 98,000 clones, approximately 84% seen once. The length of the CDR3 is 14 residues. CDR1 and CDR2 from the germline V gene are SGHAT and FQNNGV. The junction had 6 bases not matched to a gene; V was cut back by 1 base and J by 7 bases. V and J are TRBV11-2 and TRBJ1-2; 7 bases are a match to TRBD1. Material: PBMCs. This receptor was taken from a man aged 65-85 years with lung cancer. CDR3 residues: CASSLGTGGGGYTF. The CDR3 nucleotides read TGTGCCAGCAGCTTAGGGACAGGCGGAGGTGGCTACACCTTC.